The clone carrying this T cell receptor (beta chain) occurred many times. Germline-derived CDR1 and CDR2 are DFQATT and SNEGSKA (reference sequence). V gave up 3 bases and J gave up 2 bases; unmatched junction bases: 0. The CDR3 is 13 residues long. This entry belongs to a study of identical twins. One entry per CDR3 protein results from TCRdb running MiXCR on the 5' RACE reads. The sample contains about 340,000 distinct CDR3 sequences, 9% to 15% of which appear only once. This sample was also put to use in a study of yellow fever vaccine responses in identical twins.

Material: CD8+ T cells sorted from blood. This TCR came from a woman younger than 30 in good health. The genes are TRBV20-1 and TRBJ2-7, with 11 positions matching TRBD2. In DNA form, the CDR3 reads TGCAGTGCTAGGACTAGCGGGACCTACGAGCAGTACTTC. Its protein is CSARTSGTYEQYF.